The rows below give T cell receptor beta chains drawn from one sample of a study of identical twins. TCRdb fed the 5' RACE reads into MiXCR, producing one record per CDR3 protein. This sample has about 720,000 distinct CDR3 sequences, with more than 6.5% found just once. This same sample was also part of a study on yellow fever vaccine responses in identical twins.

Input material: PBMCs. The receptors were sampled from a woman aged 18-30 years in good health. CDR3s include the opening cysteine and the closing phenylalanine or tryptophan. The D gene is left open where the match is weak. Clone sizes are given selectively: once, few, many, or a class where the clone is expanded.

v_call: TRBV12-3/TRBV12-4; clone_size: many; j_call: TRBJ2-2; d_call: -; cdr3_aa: CASSLQALGGLFF; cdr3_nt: TGTGCCAGCAGCTTACAGGCCCTTGGTGGTCTGTTTTTT
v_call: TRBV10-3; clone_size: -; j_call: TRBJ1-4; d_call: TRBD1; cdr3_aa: CAISEGTGKEKLFF; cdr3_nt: TGTGCCATCAGTGAAGGGACAGGGAAGGAAAAACTGTTTTTT
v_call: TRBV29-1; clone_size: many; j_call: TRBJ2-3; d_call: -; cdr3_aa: CSVEESRADTQYF; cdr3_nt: TGCAGCGTTGAAGAATCTCGGGCAGATACGCAGTATTTT
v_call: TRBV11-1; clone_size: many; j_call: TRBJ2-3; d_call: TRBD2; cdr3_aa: CASSYLAGSTDTQYF; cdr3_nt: TGTGCCAGCAGCTATCTAGCGGGGAGCACAGATACGCAGTATTTT
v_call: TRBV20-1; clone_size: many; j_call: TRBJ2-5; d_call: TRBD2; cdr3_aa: CSAPGLAVPETQYF; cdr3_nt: TGCAGTGCCCCTGGACTAGCTGTCCCGGAGACCCAGTACTTC
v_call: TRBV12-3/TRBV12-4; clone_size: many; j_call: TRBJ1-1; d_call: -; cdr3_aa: CASTFSGVWYTEAFF; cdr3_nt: TGTGCCAGCACCTTTTCAGGGGTTTGGTACACTGAAGCTTTCTTT
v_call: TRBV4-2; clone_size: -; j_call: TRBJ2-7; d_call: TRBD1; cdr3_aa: CASSQDGQGVVYEQYF; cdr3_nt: TGTGCCAGCAGCCAAGATGGGCAGGGGGTGGTCTACGAGCAGTACTTC
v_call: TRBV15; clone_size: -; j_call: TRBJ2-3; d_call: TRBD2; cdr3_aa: CATEPSGVTDTQYF; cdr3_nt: TGTGCCACCGAACCCAGCGGGGTTACAGATACGCAGTATTTT
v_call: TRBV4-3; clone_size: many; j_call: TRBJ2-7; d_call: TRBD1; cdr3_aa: CASSQDQLGDRGYEQYF; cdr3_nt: TGCGCCAGCAGCCAAGATCAGTTAGGGGACAGGGGTTACGAGCAGTACTTC
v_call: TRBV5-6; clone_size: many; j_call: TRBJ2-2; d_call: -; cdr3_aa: CASSFWGGTGELFF; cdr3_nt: TGTGCCAGCAGCTTCTGGGGTGGCACCGGGGAGCTGTTTTTT
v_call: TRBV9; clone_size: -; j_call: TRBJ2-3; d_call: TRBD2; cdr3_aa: CASSVGQTLAGGDTQYF; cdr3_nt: TGTGCCAGCAGCGTAGGGCAAACACTAGCGGGAGGCGATACGCAGTATTTT
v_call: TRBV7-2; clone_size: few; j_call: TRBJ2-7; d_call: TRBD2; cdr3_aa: CASSLTGGYSYEQYF; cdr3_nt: TGTGCCAGCAGCTTAACGGGAGGTTACTCCTACGAGCAGTACTTC
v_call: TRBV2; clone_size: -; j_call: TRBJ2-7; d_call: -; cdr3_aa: CARGARRGSYEQYF; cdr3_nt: TGTGCCAGAGGGGCTCGGCGGGGCTCCTACGAGCAGTACTTC
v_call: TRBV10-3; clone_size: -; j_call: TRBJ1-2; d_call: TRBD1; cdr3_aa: CAISGGDRVVGYTF; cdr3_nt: TGTGCCATCAGTGGGGGGGACAGGGTCGTCGGCTACACCTTC
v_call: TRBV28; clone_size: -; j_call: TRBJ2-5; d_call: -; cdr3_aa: CASSSPGRNQETQYF; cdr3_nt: TGTGCCAGCAGTTCACCGGGCCGGAACCAAGAGACCCAGTACTTC
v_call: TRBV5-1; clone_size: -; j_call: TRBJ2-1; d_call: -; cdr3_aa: CASSFVGSSYNEQFF; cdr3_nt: TGCGCCAGCAGCTTCGTAGGGAGCTCCTACAATGAGCAGTTCTTC
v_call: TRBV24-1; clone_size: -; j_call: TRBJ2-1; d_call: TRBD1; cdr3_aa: CATIGQGGSEQFF; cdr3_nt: TGTGCCACCATCGGACAGGGTGGCAGTGAGCAGTTCTTC
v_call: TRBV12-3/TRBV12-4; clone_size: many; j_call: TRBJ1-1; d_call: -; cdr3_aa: CASTLGRQLNTEAFF; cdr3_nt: TGTGCCAGCACCCTGGGGCGACAGTTGAACACTGAAGCTTTCTTT
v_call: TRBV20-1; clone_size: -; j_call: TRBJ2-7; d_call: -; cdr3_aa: CSARGDPLYEQYF; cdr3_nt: TGCAGTGCTAGGGGTGATCCTCTCTACGAGCAGTACTTC
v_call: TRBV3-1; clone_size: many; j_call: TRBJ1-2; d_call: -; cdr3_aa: CASSQGQGRTGYTF; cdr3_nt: TGTGCCAGCAGCCAAGGGCAGGGTAGGACCGGCTACACCTTC
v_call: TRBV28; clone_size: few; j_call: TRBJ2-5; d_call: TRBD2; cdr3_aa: CASSLNLAGEETQYF; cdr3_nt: TGTGCCAGCAGTTTAAACCTAGCGGGAGAAGAGACCCAGTACTTC
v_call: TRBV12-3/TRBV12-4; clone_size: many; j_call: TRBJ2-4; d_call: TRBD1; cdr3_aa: CASRTGVIQYF; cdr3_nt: TGTGCCAGCAGAACAGGGGTCATTCAGTACTTC
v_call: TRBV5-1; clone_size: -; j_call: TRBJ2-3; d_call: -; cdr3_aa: CASSPVSSTDTQYF; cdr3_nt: TGCGCCAGCAGCCCGGTATCTAGCACAGATACGCAGTATTTT
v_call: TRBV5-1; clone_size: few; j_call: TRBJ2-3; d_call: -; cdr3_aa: CASSLAGDRVTDTQYF; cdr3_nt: TGCGCCAGCAGCTTGGCCGGGGATCGAGTCACAGATACGCAGTATTTT
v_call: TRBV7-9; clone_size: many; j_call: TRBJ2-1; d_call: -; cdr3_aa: CASTRGVGNEQFF; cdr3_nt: TGTGCCAGCACCCGTGGGGTGGGGAATGAGCAGTTCTTC
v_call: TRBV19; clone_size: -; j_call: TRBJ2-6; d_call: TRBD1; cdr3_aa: CASWDRAGANVLTF; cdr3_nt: TGTGCCAGTTGGGACAGGGCTGGGGCCAACGTCCTGACTTTC
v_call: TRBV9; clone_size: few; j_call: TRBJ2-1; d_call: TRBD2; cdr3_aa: CASSVELRGAKNEQFF; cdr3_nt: TGTGCCAGCAGCGTAGAACTGCGGGGGGCGAAAAATGAGCAGTTCTTC
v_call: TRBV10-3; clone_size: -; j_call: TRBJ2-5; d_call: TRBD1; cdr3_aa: CAISGTGGGETQYF; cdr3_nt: TGTGCCATCAGTGGGACAGGGGGAGGGGAGACCCAGTACTTC
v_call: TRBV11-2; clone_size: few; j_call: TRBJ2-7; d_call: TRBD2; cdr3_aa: CASSSSRTSGRSSYEQYF; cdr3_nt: TGTGCCAGCAGCTCCTCCCGGACTAGCGGGAGGAGCTCCTACGAGCAGTACTTC
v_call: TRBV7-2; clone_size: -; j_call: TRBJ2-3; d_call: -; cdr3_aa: CASSERAATKADTQYF; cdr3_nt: TGTGCCAGCAGCGAGCGGGCCGCTACCAAGGCAGATACGCAGTATTTT
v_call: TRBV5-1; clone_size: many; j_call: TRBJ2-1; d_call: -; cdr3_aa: CASSLATGTHNEQFF; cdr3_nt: TGCGCCAGCAGCTTGGCCACCGGGACGCACAATGAGCAGTTCTTC
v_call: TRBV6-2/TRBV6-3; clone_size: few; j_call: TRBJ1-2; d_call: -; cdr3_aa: CASSRNPRDSNYGYTF; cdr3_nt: TGTGCCAGCAGTAGAAACCCCAGAGATTCCAACTATGGCTACACCTTC
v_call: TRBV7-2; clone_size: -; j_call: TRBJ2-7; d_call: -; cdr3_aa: CASSLESRGGALEQYF; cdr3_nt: TGTGCCAGCAGCTTAGAATCCCGAGGAGGGGCACTCGAGCAGTACTTC
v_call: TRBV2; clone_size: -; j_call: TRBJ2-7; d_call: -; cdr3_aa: CASSVYGGGYEQYF; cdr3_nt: TGTGCCAGCAGTGTCTATGGAGGGGGCTACGAGCAGTACTTC
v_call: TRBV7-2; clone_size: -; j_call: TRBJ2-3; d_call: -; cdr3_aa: CASSLVVSTDTQYF; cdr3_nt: TGTGCCAGCAGCTTAGTTGTTAGCACAGATACGCAGTATTTT
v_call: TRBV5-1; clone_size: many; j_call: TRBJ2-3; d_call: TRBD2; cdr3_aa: CASSLGLAGVGADTQYF; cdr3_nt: TGCGCCAGCAGCTTGGGGCTAGCGGGAGTTGGCGCAGATACGCAGTATTTT
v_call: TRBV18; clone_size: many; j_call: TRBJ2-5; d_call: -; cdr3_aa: CASSPPDNLETQYF; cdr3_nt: TGTGCCAGCTCACCCCCGGACAACTTAGAGACCCAGTACTTC
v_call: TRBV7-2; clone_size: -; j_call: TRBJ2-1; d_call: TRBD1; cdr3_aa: CASSNRQGALNEQFF; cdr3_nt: TGTGCCAGCAGCAACCGACAGGGGGCGTTAAATGAGCAGTTCTTC
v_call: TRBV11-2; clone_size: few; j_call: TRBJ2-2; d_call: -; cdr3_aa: CASLLLGELFF; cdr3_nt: TGTGCCAGCCTCCTCCTCGGGGAGCTGTTTTTT
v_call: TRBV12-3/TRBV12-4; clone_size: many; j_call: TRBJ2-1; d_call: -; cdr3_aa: CASSLGLGTLLF; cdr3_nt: TGTGCCAGCAGTTTAGGCTTGGGAACACTTCTCTTC
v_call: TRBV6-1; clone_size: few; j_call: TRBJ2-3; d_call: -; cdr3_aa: CASSQSLLGNTQYF; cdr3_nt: TGTGCCAGCAGTCAATCGCTACTGGGTAATACGCAGTATTTT
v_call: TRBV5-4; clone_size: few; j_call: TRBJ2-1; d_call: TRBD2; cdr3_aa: CASSLGLAGGDLNEQFF; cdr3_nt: TGTGCCAGCAGCTTAGGGCTAGCGGGAGGGGACCTCAATGAGCAGTTCTTC
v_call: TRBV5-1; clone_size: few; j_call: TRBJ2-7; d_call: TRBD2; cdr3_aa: CASSFGLAGEAYEQYF; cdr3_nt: TGCGCCAGCAGCTTCGGCCTAGCGGGAGAGGCGTACGAGCAGTACTTC
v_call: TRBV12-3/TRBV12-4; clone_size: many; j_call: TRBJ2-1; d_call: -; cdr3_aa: CASGRDGEQFF; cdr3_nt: TGTGCCAGCGGAAGAGACGGGGAGCAGTTCTTC
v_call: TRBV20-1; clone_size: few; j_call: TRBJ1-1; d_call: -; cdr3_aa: CSAGAAGAPWDTEAFF; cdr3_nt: TGCAGTGCGGGGGCGGCAGGGGCCCCCTGGGACACTGAAGCTTTCTTT
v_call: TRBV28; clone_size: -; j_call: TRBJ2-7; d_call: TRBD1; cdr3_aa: CASSFWKGAGYEQYF; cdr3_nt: TGTGCCAGCAGTTTTTGGAAGGGGGCCGGCTACGAGCAGTACTTC
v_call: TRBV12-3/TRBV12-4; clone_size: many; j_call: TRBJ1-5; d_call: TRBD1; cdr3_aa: CASSLGQGGQPQHF; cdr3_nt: TGTGCCAGCAGTCTGGGGCAGGGGGGTCAGCCCCAGCATTTT
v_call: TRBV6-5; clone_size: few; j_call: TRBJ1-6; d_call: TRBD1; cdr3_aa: CASSFTGTGESPLHF; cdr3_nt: TGTGCCAGCAGTTTCACCGGGACAGGGGAATCACCCCTCCACTTT
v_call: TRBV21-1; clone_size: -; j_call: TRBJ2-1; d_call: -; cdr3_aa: CASSRGSGRWRYNEQFF; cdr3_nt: TGTGCCAGCAGCAGGGGTAGCGGGAGGTGGCGGTACAATGAGCAGTTCTTC
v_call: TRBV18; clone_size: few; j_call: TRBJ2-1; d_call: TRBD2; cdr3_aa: CASSPQLAGEGNEQFF; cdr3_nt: TGTGCCAGCTCACCTCAACTAGCGGGAGAGGGAAATGAGCAGTTCTTC
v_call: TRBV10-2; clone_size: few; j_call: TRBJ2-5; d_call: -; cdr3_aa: CARIDYLQETQYF; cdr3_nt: TGCGCCAGGATCGACTACCTTCAAGAGACCCAGTACTTC
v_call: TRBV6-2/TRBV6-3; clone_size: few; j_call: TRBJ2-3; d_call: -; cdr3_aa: CASRRPERDTQYF; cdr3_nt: TGTGCCAGCAGGAGACCAGAAAGGGATACGCAGTATTTT
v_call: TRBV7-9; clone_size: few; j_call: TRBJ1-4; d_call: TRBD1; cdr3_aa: CASSEDTGGEKLFF; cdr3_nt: TGTGCCAGCAGCGAAGATACAGGGGGCGAAAAACTGTTTTTT
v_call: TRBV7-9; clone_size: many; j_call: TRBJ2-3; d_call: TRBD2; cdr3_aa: CASSLALAGDTDTQYF; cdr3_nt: TGTGCCAGCAGCTTAGCCCTAGCGGGCGACACAGATACGCAGTATTTT
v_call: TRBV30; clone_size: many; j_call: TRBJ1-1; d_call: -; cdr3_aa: CAWSVQVNTEAFF; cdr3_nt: TGTGCCTGGAGTGTACAAGTGAACACTGAAGCTTTCTTT